This passage covers 30 T cell receptor beta chains from one sample sequenced in a study of blood T cell repertoires in COVID-19. Profiling relied on immunoSEQ multiplex PCR, and the TCRdb table lists in-frame clones only, not all of them. The sample lists roughly 70,000 clones; 70% to 75% were seen once. Material for sequencing was peripheral blood. The receptors derive from a man between 65 and 80 years old with acute or convalescent COVID-19.

V gene TRBV7-6 combines with J gene TRBJ2-3, with D possibly TRBD2 on 7 matching bases. The CDR3 is made up of 16 amino acids. Per germline, CDR1 SGHVS and CDR2 FNYEAQ. Trimming took off 2 bases at V and 5 bases at J, with 17 bases between the two ends. CDR3 in DNA: TGTGCCAGCAGCTTAATCGGTGGGGGGGCCAGAGATACGCAGTATTTT. Protein: CASSLIGGGARDTQYF.

The V call is TRBV7-3, the J call TRBJ1-1; D unresolved. V was cut by 5 bases and J by 3 bases, with 16 bases left in between. CDR1 and CDR2 (germline): SGHTA, FQGTGA. The CDR3 is 15 amino acids. CDR3 region: CASSAQGGGYTEAFF. The CDR3 coding sequence is TGTGCCAGCAGCGCCCAAGGCGGCGGATACACTGAAGCTTTCTTT.

This clone showed up many times. The chain is built from TRBV9 and TRBJ1-5, with a tentative D call TRBD1 (5 bases). From germline, CDR1 is SGDLS and CDR2 YYNGEE. V lost 5 bases and J 2 bases, leaving 14 bases between the germline ends. CDR3 length equals 15 residues. CDR3 nucleotide sequence: TGTGCCAGCAGTTGGGGGGAGCCTCGCAATCAGCCCCAGCATTTT. Its translation: CASSWGEPRNQPQHF.

This sequence joins TRBV28 and TRBJ1-2, with 10 positions matching TRBD1. The ends lost 1 base at V and 7 bases at J; junction bases unmatched: 3. The germline V gene has CDR1 MDHEN and CDR2 SYDVKM. The CDR3 loop spans 14 amino acids. The CDR3 loop reads CASSLSDRGPGYTF. The CDR3 DNA is TGTGCCAGCAGTTTATCCGACAGGGGGCCTGGCTACACCTTC.

V and J are TRBV28 and TRBJ2-7; TRBD1 agrees at 8 bases. V was pared by 5 bases and J by 1 base, with 4 bases of the junction left unmatched. The CDR3 spans 14 residues. CDR1 and CDR2 (germline): MDHEN, SYDVKM. The CDR3 region has the DNA TGTGCCAGCAGTCGAGGGACAGGTTCCTACGAGCAGTACTTC. It encodes CASSRGTGSYEQYF.

V gene TRBV7-9 combines with J gene TRBJ1-2, with a tentative D call TRBD1 (6 bases). Germline V CDR1 and CDR2: SEHNR, FQNEAQ (reference sequence). V lost 3 bases to trimming and J lost 8 bases, with 13 bases between them. The CDR3 length is 13 residues. CDR3: CASSLTGLEGYTF. The DNA of the CDR3 is TGTGCCAGCAGCTTGACAGGTTTGGAGGGCTACACCTTC.

The genes are TRBV6-6 and TRBJ2-1, with TRBD2 as a possible D gene (6 bases). Per germline, CDR1 MNHNY and CDR2 SVGAGI (reference sequence). The CDR3 is made up of 14 amino acids. Trimming removed 8 bases at V and 10 bases at J, with 21 bases between. CDR3 sequence (DNA): TGTGCCAGCGTTCCAGCGGGCTTAGGAGGGGAGCAGTTCTTC. Residues: CASVPAGLGGEQFF.

The rearrangement links TRBV24-1 to TRBJ2-1, with 9 positions matching TRBD2. The CDR3 totals 16 residues. The ends lost 5 bases at V and 1 base at J; junction bases unmatched: 5. Germline V gene lookup returns CDR1 KGHDR and CDR2 SFDVKD. DNA of the CDR3: TGTGCCACCAGTGGTAGCGGGGGACTTTCCTACAATGAGCAGTTCTTC. Translation: CATSGSGGLSYNEQFF.

The chain recombines TRBV7-9 with TRBJ2-1; possibly TRBD2 for D (6 bases). Trimming pared 5 bases from V and 0 bases from J, leaving 11 bases between. The CDR3 totals 15 residues. Germline V gives CDR1 SEHNR, CDR2 FQNEAQ (reference sequence). This CDR3 is CASSGGPSSYNEQFF. The CDR3 DNA reads TGTGCCAGCAGCGGAGGGCCAAGCTCCTACAATGAGCAGTTCTTC.

The chain links TRBV14 to TRBJ2-2, with TRBD1 identical over 7 bases. The CDR3 has 15 residues. J was trimmed by 4 bases and V by 2 bases; bases with no gene match: 4. Germline V gene data show CDR1 as SGHDN and CDR2 as FVKESK. This chain's CDR3 is CASSQMTGFTGELFF. The CDR3 coding sequence is TGTGCCAGCAGCCAAATGACAGGGTTCACCGGGGAGCTGTTTTTT.

The table lists this clone with a count of one. This chain uses TRBV3-1 (or the pseudogene TRBV3-2) with TRBJ2-7; D is unresolved. The CDR3 length is 11 residues. Trimming removed 3 bases from V and 6 bases from J, with 6 bases in between. Germline values: CDR1 LGHDT, CDR2 YNNKEL (reference sequence). CDR3 sequence reads: CASSHRSEQYF. Here the CDR3 DNA reads TGTGCCAGCAGCCATCGTTCCGAGCAGTACTTC.

V and J are TRBV28 and TRBJ1-1, with D maybe TRBD1 (5 bases). V lost 4 bases, J lost 7 bases, and 19 bases lay in between. CDR3 length: 15 amino acids. From germline, CDR1 is MDHEN and CDR2 SYDVKM. CDR3 protein: CASSSTALTHGEAFF. The DNA of the CDR3 is TGTGCCAGCAGTTCGACAGCCCTCACACACGGTGAAGCTTTCTTT.

V is TRBV18 and J is TRBJ2-7; 11 positions agree with TRBD2. Germline lookup yields CDR1 KGHSH and CDR2 LQKENI. CDR3 length equals 16 residues. V was clipped by 3 bases and J by 5 bases; unmatched bases: 9. In DNA, the CDR3 is TGTGCCAGCTCACCGACCGTAGCGGGAGGGCTAAACGAGCAGTACTTC. As protein: CASSPTVAGGLNEQYF.

V and J are TRBV9 and TRBJ2-1; TRBD2 agrees at 11 bases. The CDR3 has 15 amino acids. J gave up 4 bases and V 3 bases, and 3 bases lay outside the gene matches. The germline V gene encodes CDR1 SGDLS and CDR2 YYNGEE. CDR3 nucleotide sequence: TGTGCCAGCAGCGCGGGACTAGCGGATTACAATGAGCAGTTCTTC. Its protein is CASSAGLADYNEQFF.

The chain has TRBV28 and TRBJ1-1; 8 bases match TRBD1. Germline CDR1 is MDHEN and CDR2 is SYDVKM. CDR3 size: 17 residues. Losses at the gene ends were 5 bases for V and 1 base for J; bases not matched to a gene: 12. The CDR3 DNA sequence: TGTGCCAGCAGTACCCCACGGACAGGGAGAGGGAACACTGAAGCTTTCTTT. Protein product: CASSTPRTGRGNTEAFF. The complete variable domain, with remaining parts taken from reference TRBV28 and TRBJ1-1, reads DVKVTQSSRYLVKRTGEKVFLECVQDMDHENMFWYRQDPGLGLRLIYFSYDVKMKEKGDIPEGYSVSREKKERFSLILESASTNQTSMYLCASSTPRTGRGNTEAFFGQGTRLTVV.

A note on this clone: An end of the junction differs from the germline gene, which may be a read error. The chain employs TRBV7-7 and TRBJ1-5; the D gene is possibly TRBD1 (6 bases). The CDR3 has 13 amino acids. From germline, CDR1 is SSHAT and CDR2 FNYEAQ (reference sequence). This CDR3 is CASSVGTNQPQHF. DNA of the CDR3: TGTGCTAGCAGCGTCGGGACAAATCAGCCCCAGCATTTT.

The chain joins TRBV20-1 to TRBJ2-3; TRBD2 matches 7 bases. The germline V gene has CDR1 DFQATT and CDR2 SNEGSKA (reference sequence). This CDR3 comprises 16 residues. Trimming cost V 3 bases and J 8 bases; bases outside gene matches: 17. CDR3 in DNA: TGCAGTGCTAGTAGACCTAGCGGACCTATCCAGGTTACGCAGTATTTT. Protein product: CSASRPSGPIQVTQYF.

The chain carries TRBV5-8 and TRBJ1-1; 7 bases map to TRBD1. Germline assignment: CDR1 SGHTS and CDR2 YDEGEE. The CDR3 is 15 amino acids. Trimming took 3 bases from V and 4 from J; bases not matched to a gene: 9. The DNA for the CDR3 is TGTGCCAGCAGCTCAGGTCAGGGGGTTGGCACTGAAGCTTTCTTT. This encodes CASSSGQGVGTEAFF.

The chain links TRBV6-1 to TRBJ1-1; D is undetermined. Trimming cost V 3 bases and J 9 bases, with 17 bases left between them. CDR1 MNHNS and CDR2 SASEGT come from the germline V gene. The CDR3 runs to 14 residues. The CDR3 nucleotides read TGTGCCAGCAGTGAGTCACAGACGCCACTTCAAGCTTTCTTT. Protein: CASSESQTPLQAFF.

This chain connects TRBV28 to TRBJ2-7; 8 nucleotides agree with TRBD2. V was pared by 10 bases and J by 0 bases, with 11 bases of the junction left unmatched. Looked up from germline, CDR1 is MDHEN and CDR2 is SYDVKM. This CDR3 spans 15 amino acids. The CDR3 DNA is TGTGCCACTCTTACGGGAGGGGTTCCCTCCTACGAGCAGTACTTC. It specifies CATLTGGVPSYEQYF.

The V and J genes are TRBV6-6 and TRBJ1-2; D gene ambiguous. Germline V lookup: CDR1 MNHNY, CDR2 SVGAGI (reference sequence). With 6 bases removed from V and 0 bases from J, the gap between germline ends came to 5 bases. The length of the CDR3 is 12 residues. The CDR3 DNA is TGTGCCAGCAGACAGACTAACTATGGCTACACCTTC. Its protein is CASRQTNYGYTF.

The V and J genes are TRBV2 and TRBJ2-7; TRBD1 matches at 8 bases. After removal of 10 bases from V and 4 bases from J, the junction contained 6 bases not matched to a gene. CDR1 SNHLY and CDR2 FYNNEI come from the germline V gene. This CDR3 has 12 residues. This CDR3 is CAKGQGGYEQYF. DNA for the CDR3: TGTGCCAAAGGACAGGGCGGTTACGAGCAGTACTTC.

The chain recombines TRBV4-3 with TRBJ1-2; TRBD1 is a possible D gene (6 bases). The V gene's germline CDR1 is LGHNA and CDR2 YSLEER. CDR3 length: 15 amino acids. V dropped 0 bases and J dropped 4 bases, with 12 bases sitting between them. The CDR3 region has the DNA TGCGCCAGCAGCCAAGAGCCAGGGGCTGGCTATGGCTACACCTTC. This codes for CASSQEPGAGYGYTF.

The chain uses TRBV2 and TRBJ1-5; 9 bases agree with TRBD1. This CDR3 has 15 residues. Germline V gives CDR1 SNHLY, CDR2 FYNNEI. V gave up 7 bases and J gave up 3 bases; unmatched junction bases: 7. For the CDR3, the DNA is TGTGCCAGCAAACAGGGGGCGGGGGTCAATCAGCCCCAGCATTTT. Encoded protein: CASKQGAGVNQPQHF.

This chain uses TRBV19 with TRBJ1-1; no clear D. The V end lost 2 bases, the J end lost 11 bases, and 15 bases lay between the germline ends. The CDR3 spans 13 residues. Germline V lookup: CDR1 LNHDA, CDR2 SQIVND (reference sequence). The CDR3 DNA sequence: TGTGCCAGTAGTATAAATCGACTAGAAAGGGCTTTCTTT. Residues: CASSINRLERAFF.

The J gene is TRBJ2-1, the V gene TRBV19; TRBD2 agrees at 10 bases. V lost 7 bases, J lost 6 bases, and 3 bases stayed unmatched. There are 13 residues in the CDR3. Germline V lookup: CDR1 LNHDA, CDR2 SQIVND (reference sequence). CDR3 sequence: CASIVAGGNEQFF. The CDR3 nucleotides are TGTGCCAGTATTGTAGCGGGAGGCAATGAGCAGTTCTTC. Variable domain in full (rest from reference TRBV19 and TRBJ2-1): DGGITQSPKYLFRKEGQNVTLSCEQNLNHDAMYWYRQDPGQGLRLIYYSQIVNDFQKGDIAEGYSVSREKKESFPLTVTSAQKNPTAFYLCASIVAGGNEQFFGPGTRLTVL.

This chain links TRBV2 with TRBJ2-7; D may be TRBD1 (5 bases). This CDR3 has 13 residues. Germline V gives CDR1 SNHLY, CDR2 FYNNEI. The V end lost 4 bases, the J end lost 1 base, and 8 bases lay between the germline ends. The CDR3 here is CASSGTGSYEQYF. The CDR3 coding sequence is TGTGCCAGCAGTGGTACAGGTTCCTACGAGCAGTACTTC.

This chain joins TRBV20-1 and TRBJ2-1; no reliable D call. This CDR3 has 11 amino acids. The V gene's germline CDR1 is DFQATT and CDR2 SNEGSKA (reference sequence). Trimming left V 8 bases short and J 7 bases short, with 12 bases between. DNA for the CDR3: TGCAGTCCCTATATAGAAAATGAGCAGTTCTTC. Its protein product is CSPYIENEQFF.

This rearrangement joins TRBV2 to TRBJ1-2, with 10 bases fitting TRBD1. CDR1 is SNHLY and CDR2 is FYNNEI in the germline V gene. V shed 6 bases and J 6 bases; nucleotides not matched to a gene: 10. The CDR3 contains 15 residues. This CDR3 is CASSQMGTGVHGYTF. In nucleotides, the CDR3 is TGTGCCAGCAGCCAGATGGGGACAGGGGTGCATGGCTACACCTTC.

This chain uses TRBV7-3 with TRBJ2-1; a weak D match, TRBD2 (6 bases). V was pared by 5 bases and J by 16 bases, with 18 bases between. The CDR3 loop spans 12 amino acids. Germline V lookup: CDR1 SGHTA, CDR2 FQGTGA. CDR3 DNA: TGTGCCAGCAGCCCCGAAGTGGGGGGTCTCTTCTTC. This sequence encodes CASSPEVGGLFF. Full variable domain (outside the CDR3, taken from reference TRBV7-3 and TRBJ2-1): GAGVSQTPSNKVTEKGKYVELRCDPISGHTALYWYRQSLGQGPEFLIYFQGTGAADDSGLPNDRFFAVRPEGSVSTLKIQRTERGDSAVYLCASSPEVGGLFFGPGTRLTVL.